This TCR beta chain appears in the sequencing data of a study of blood T cell repertoires in COVID-19 (dated by TCRdb to the early 2020s). About the study as a whole: Samples from collaborators originated in the United States, Italy and Spain and spanned both the acute and convalescent phases of COVID-19. The prospective study material was composed of cDNA or gDNA derived from T cells, B-cell-depleted T cells, or PBMCs. The dataset comprised deeply sampled blood TCRbeta repertoires from subjects exposed to, actively infected with, or recovered from COVID-19. The repertoires were released in a freely available public database intended as a resource for research on the immune response to SARS-CoV-2. Samples were obtained from the ongoing ImmuneRACE study (first 160 participants) and from 1,254 subjects provided by 6 global collaborators. The sample metadata nearly always contained a de-identified subject ID, COVID-19 status, age in years and sex. Where available, HLA class I and class II types were obtained from metadata supplied by the sample provider rather than from assay-based typing. General study outcomes and caveats: How much clinical and demographic metadata was included differed by source and by participant, and the metadata was provided uncurated.

The CDR3 runs 14 residues from the cysteine to the phenylalanine. Of the read, only the CDR3 DNA is kept; its 42 bases are in frame from base 1. The germline V gene gives CDR1 as LGHNA and CDR2 as YSLEER. The junction shows trimming of 2 bases on V and 4 bases on J, and the gene matches do not reach 4 bases of it. A word on this clone: Its antigen is unknown. Per-nucleotide qualities are absent, and no much larger clonotype sits a single base away.

Whole blood was collected in K2EDTA tubes by collaborating institutions according to the institutions' own protocols. For TCRbeta analysis, collaborator samples were shipped as frozen whole blood, as isolated PBMCs, or as DNA extracted from either sample type. The immunoSEQ Assay, a bias-controlled multiplex PCR, was used to amplify TCRbeta CDR3 regions from genomic DNA. As for the authors' bioinformatics: Within the assay, amplification of reference gene primers was used to estimate how many nucleated cells each sample contained. To quantify the absolute abundance of each unique TCRbeta CDR3 rearrangement, sequence reads were collapsed and filtered. For each sample, productive Simpson clonality was calculated as the square root of Simpson's diversity index across productive rearrangements. TCRdb obtained this table from immuneACCESS and retained in-frame rearrangements with V and J assigned. These tables miss some clones; where compared with another copy, unresolved V genes account for less than half of the shortfall, and the remainder is unexplained. V, J and clone size are those of that table, while D and trimming were read from the DNA. The sample table lists fewer than 150,000 clones, over 80% of them with a count of one. In total, the top ten clones hold approximately 9.9% of the sample.

The TCR comes from an elderly woman with acute or convalescent COVID-19. Sequencing was carried out using peripheral blood. The rearrangement joined TRBV4-3 to TRBJ1-2, and 7 bases in between align with TRBD1. The CDR3 loop reads CASSQPGQIYGYTF. The DNA sequence is TGCGCCAGCAGCCAACCGGGACAGATCTATGGCTACACCTTC.